A single sample is the source of the 6 T cell receptor beta chains below, sequenced in a study of shared clonotypes between healthy human individuals (TCRdb year 2020). The library was obtained by the immunoSEQ multiplex PCR assay. TCRdb took over this immuneACCESS table, retaining in-frame rearrangements with V and J assigned. Such tables are incomplete; in checked studies, under half of the missing clones stem from an unresolved V gene, and the remainder is unexplained. The sample yields roughly 2 million clones; 85% to 95% were counted once. Approximately 0.13% of the sample lies in the top ten. The sequencing input was naive CD4+ T cells sorted from blood. According to the study, the label for this sample's cell subset or site signals: CD45RA+ positively selected. These TCRs come from a man in his late teens or twenties in good health.

The sample holds a few counts of this clone. V is TRBV5-4 and J is TRBJ1-2, with D tentatively TRBD1 (6 bases). The CDR3 covers 13 residues. Germline lookup yields CDR1 SGHNT and CDR2 YYREEE (reference sequence). With 3 bases removed from V and 9 bases from J, the gap between germline ends came to 15 bases. CDR3 region: CASSYGQRGSYTF. CDR3 nucleotide sequence: TGTGCCAGCAGCTACGGACAGCGCGGTAGCTACACCTTC.

Details on this clone: The sample carries other DNA sequences with the same CDR3. The chain recombines TRBV25-1 with TRBJ2-5; weak D call: TRBD2 (7 bases). The CDR3 is 15 amino acids. V was clipped by 2 bases and J by 4 bases, with 14 bases between them. CDR1 and CDR2 from the germline V gene are MGHDK and SYGVNS. The CDR3 DNA is TGTGCCAGCAGTGAACCTAGGGGGGGCCCAGAGACCCAGTACTTC. Its protein product is CASSEPRGGPETQYF.

V is TRBV28 and J is TRBJ2-7; 9 nucleotides agree with TRBD1. Trimming took 4 bases from V and 5 from J; bases not matched to a gene: 18. The CDR3 is made up of 18 amino acids. CDR1 is MDHEN, CDR2 SYDVKM, per germline. CDR3 nucleotides: TGTGCCAGCAGTTCCTATACCCCCTCGACAGGGGGGCGCGACGAGCAGTACTTC. Translating gives CASSSYTPSTGGRDEQYF.

This chain links TRBV9 with TRBJ2-7, with D unclear. Trimming shortened V by 0 bases and J by 6 bases, and 10 bases separated the two germline ends. The CDR3 sequence is 13 residues long. Germline CDR1 SGDLS, CDR2 YYNGEE. CDR3 sequence: CASSVGYIGEQYF. In DNA form, the CDR3 reads TGTGCCAGCAGCGTAGGATATATCGGCGAGCAGTACTTC.

J is TRBJ1-5 and V is TRBV7-2; a weak D match, TRBD1 (6 bases). V shed 7 bases and J shed 2 bases, with 18 bases lying between them. This CDR3 has 16 residues. Germline V CDR1 and CDR2: SGHTA, FQGNSA. The CDR3 sequence: CASTPRAGGGNQPQHF. CDR3 DNA sequence: TGTGCCAGCACCCCAAGAGCCGGGGGCGGCAATCAGCCCCAGCATTTT. The entire variable domain, with the rest obtained from reference TRBV7-2 and TRBJ1-5, is as follows: GAGVSQSPSNKVTEKGKDVELRCDPISGHTALYWYRQSLGQGLEFLIYFQGNSAPDKSGLPSDRFSAERTGGSVSTLTIQRTQQEDSAVYLCASTPRAGGGNQPQHFGDGTRLSIL.

The rearrangement links TRBV6-6 to TRBJ1-6, with D tentatively TRBD1 (5 bases). This CDR3 spans 14 amino acids. V gave up 5 bases and J gave up 6 bases, with 11 bases separating them. Germline lookup yields CDR1 MNHNY and CDR2 SVGAGI (reference sequence). CDR3 in DNA: TGTGCCAGCAGTCCCCGGGGCATTAATTCACCCCTCCACTTT. This translates into CASSPRGINSPLHF.